These 9 T cell receptor beta chains originate from one sample sequenced in a study of blood T cells in healthy people across ages. Through a sample-barcoded 5' primer and a J-beta primer mix, a second PCR was run for about 7 to 12 cycles. TCRdb independently ran MiXCR on the 5' RACE reads; one entry per CDR3 protein. The sample includes some 890,000 distinct CDR3 sequences, 25% to 30% seen only once; the top ten take more than 8.5%. These same records also appear under a second study, on T cells of mothers and their children.

The sample taken for sequencing was blood. Source of these receptors: a woman aged 35 to 49 in good health.

In DNA form, the CDR3 reads TGTGCCAGCAGTTCCGGCGAGGGGGGAAACACCATATATTTT. Translation gives CASSSGEGGNTIYF. The chain carries TRBV28 and TRBJ1-3; the D gene is possibly TRBD1 (5 bases). Trimming took off 4 bases at V and 4 bases at J, with 11 bases between the two ends. There are 14 residues in the CDR3. Germline loops: CDR1 MDHEN, CDR2 SYDVKM.

This clonotype is a singleton in its sample. This chain links TRBV6-1 with TRBJ2-3; TRBD2 matches 9 bases. The V and J ends lost 4 bases and 3 bases, in that order; junction bases with no gene match: 8. Germline V gene data show CDR1 as MNHNS and CDR2 as SASEGT. The CDR3 consists of 16 residues. In DNA form, the CDR3 reads TGTGCCAGCAGTGCTGGGACTAGCCCAGAAACAGATACGCAGTATTTT. Its translation is CASSAGTSPETDTQYF.

Points on this clonotype: This could be a read error, since a much larger clone is one nucleotide away. The chain recombines TRBV12-3 or TRBV12-4 with TRBJ1-1, with D unresolved. This CDR3 spans 13 amino acids. Trimming took off 8 bases at V and 4 bases at J, with 14 bases between the two ends. The DNA of the CDR3 is TGTGCCAGCGAGTCAAGGCCCGGCACTGAAGCTTTCTTT. Translating it yields CASESRPGTEAFF.

The rearrangement links TRBV2 to TRBJ1-5; a weak D match, TRBD1 (6 bases). The CDR3 runs 16 residues. Germline values: CDR1 SNHLY, CDR2 FYNNEI. Deletions cut 6 bases from V and 2 bases from J, with 17 bases between. The CDR3 region is CASRVQGGVRNQPQHF. CDR3 DNA sequence: TGTGCCAGCAGAGTACAGGGAGGGGTGCGCAATCAGCCCCAGCATTTT.

The chain recombines TRBV7-9 with TRBJ1-2; the D is unclear. Germline V gene data show CDR1 as SEHNR and CDR2 as FQNEAQ (reference sequence). Trimming cost V 1 base and J 8 bases, with 14 bases left between them. The CDR3 sequence is 14 residues long. The CDR3 coding sequence is TGTGCCAGCAGCTTAGAGACGGACGCCATAGGCTACACCTTC. It translates to CASSLETDAIGYTF.

The chain recombines TRBV7-9 with TRBJ2-4; maybe TRBD2 (7 bases). This CDR3 comprises 15 residues. Germline V gene data show CDR1 as SEHNR and CDR2 as FQNEAQ (reference sequence). V was clipped by 5 bases and J by 13 bases, with 24 bases between them. The DNA for the CDR3 is TGTGCCAGCAGCCTCAGTCGGGGGGCAATGTATGAGCAGTACTTC. Amino acid sequence: CASSLSRGAMYEQYF.

CDR3 sequence reads: CSAPKRTGEADTQYF. In DNA form, the CDR3 reads TGCAGTGCCCCGAAGCGCACAGGGGAGGCAGATACGCAGTATTTT. V and J are TRBV20-1 and TRBJ2-3; D is possibly TRBD1 (7 bases). Trimming removed 6 bases from V and 4 bases from J, with 20 bases in between. Germline V gene lookup returns CDR1 DFQATT and CDR2 SNEGSKA (reference sequence). CDR3 length: 15 amino acids.

To note about this clonotype: No conserved phenylalanine or tryptophan ends this CDR3, so it is likely a read error. The chain is built from TRBV4-1 and TRBJ1-2; 8 positions match TRBD1. The germline V gene has CDR1 MGHRA and CDR2 YSYEKL. V lost 0 bases and J lost 3; bases outside the gene matches: 3. This CDR3 is built from 15 residues. CDR3 residues: CASSQDSTGDYGYTS. CDR3 bases: TGCGCCAGCAGCCAAGATTCGACAGGGGACTATGGCTACACCTCC.

A few counts support this clonotype. The V and J genes are TRBV20-1 and TRBJ2-7; TRBD1 matches at 7 bases. Germline values: CDR1 DFQATT, CDR2 SNEGSKA (reference sequence). V shed 1 base and J 0 bases; nucleotides not matched to a gene: 3. The length of the CDR3 is 14 residues. The DNA of the CDR3 is TGCAGTGCTAGAGCCCGGGACAGCTCCTACGAGCAGTACTTC. Encoded protein: CSARARDSSYEQYF.